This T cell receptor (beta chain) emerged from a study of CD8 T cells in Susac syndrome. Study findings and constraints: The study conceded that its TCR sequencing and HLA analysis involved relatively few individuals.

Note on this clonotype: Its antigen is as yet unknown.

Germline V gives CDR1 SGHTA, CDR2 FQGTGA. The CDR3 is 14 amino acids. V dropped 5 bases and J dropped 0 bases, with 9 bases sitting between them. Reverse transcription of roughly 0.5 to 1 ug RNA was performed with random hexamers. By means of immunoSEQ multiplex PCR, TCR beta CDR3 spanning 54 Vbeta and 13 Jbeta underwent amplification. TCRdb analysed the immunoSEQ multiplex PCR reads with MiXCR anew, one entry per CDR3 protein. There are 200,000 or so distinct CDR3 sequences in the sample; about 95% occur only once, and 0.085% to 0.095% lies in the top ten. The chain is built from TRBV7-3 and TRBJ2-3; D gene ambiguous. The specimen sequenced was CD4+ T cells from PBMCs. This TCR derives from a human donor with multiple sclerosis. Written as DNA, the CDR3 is TGTGCCAGCAGCATAGACGGCAGCACAGATACGCAGTATTTT. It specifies CASSIDGSTDTQYF.